The next 27 T cell receptor beta chains were all read from a single sample in a study of shared clonotypes between healthy human individuals (dated by TCRdb to about 2020). Libraries came from the immunoSEQ multiplex PCR assay. TCRdb obtained this table from immuneACCESS and retained in-frame rearrangements with V and J assigned. These tables miss some clones; where compared with another copy, unresolved V genes account for less than half of the shortfall, and the remainder is unexplained. Present in this sample are over a million clones, roughly 96% of which were seen just once. The ten largest clones capture roughly 1.2% of the sample. Sample: naive CD4+ T cells sorted from blood. The intended sense of this specimen's cell subset or site label: CD45RA+ positively selected. These receptors originate from a man aged 25-45 years in good health.

The V gene is TRBV27, the J gene TRBJ2-2, with 9 bases aligning to TRBD2. The length of the CDR3 is 18 residues. J lost 3 bases, V lost 0 bases, and 8 bases had no gene match. The V gene's germline CDR1 is MNHEY and CDR2 SMNVEV (reference sequence). In DNA, the CDR3 is TGTGCCAGCAGTTTATCTCCTACTAGCGGGTATGACACCGGGGAGCTGTTTTTT. It encodes CASSLSPTSGYDTGELFF.

This chain's CDR3 is CASSLRGGSSTDTQYF. CDR3 DNA sequence: TGTGCCAGCAGCTTGAGGGGGGGGTCTAGCACAGATACGCAGTATTTT. The J gene is TRBJ2-3, the V gene TRBV5-4; tentatively, D is TRBD2 (7 bases). The germline V and J ends were trimmed by 1 base and 0 bases, with 12 bases remaining between them. Per the germline V gene, CDR1 is SGHNT and CDR2 is YYREEE (reference sequence). CDR3 size: 16 residues.

CDR3: CASSKFSGRGTDTQYF. The CDR3 DNA reads as TGTGCCAGCAGCAAGTTTAGCGGGAGGGGCACAGATACGCAGTATTTT. The V and J genes are TRBV6-4 and TRBJ2-3, with 11 bases that match TRBD2. CDR3 length: 16 residues. CDR1 is MRHNA and CDR2 is SNTAGT in the germline V gene. V lost 6 bases and J lost 1; bases outside the gene matches: 6.

In its sample, this clone was seen once. This chain uses TRBV29-1 with TRBJ2-5, with D perhaps matching TRBD2 (5 bases). V was trimmed by 7 bases and J by 9 bases, leaving 21 bases between them. CDR1 and CDR2 (germline): SQVTM, ANQGSEA. This CDR3 region has 13 residues. The CDR3 spells CSAGSVWEKSQYF. The CDR3, as DNA: TGCAGCGCCGGATCGGTTTGGGAGAAGTCCCAGTACTTC.

Only a few counts were recorded for this clone. This chain uses TRBV10-2 with TRBJ2-7; the match to TRBD2 covers 7 bases. There are 14 residues in the CDR3. Germline V gene data show CDR1 as WSHSY and CDR2 as SAAADI. Trimming cost V 7 bases and J 2 bases; bases outside gene matches: 8. CDR3 sequence reads: CASTGSGVPYEQYF. The CDR3 nucleotides are TGCGCCAGCACCGGAAGCGGGGTGCCCTACGAGCAGTACTTC.

In DNA, the CDR3 is TGTGCCAGCAGCCAAGATCTACTAGCGGGAGGCAATGAGCAGTTCTTC. This encodes CASSQDLLAGGNEQFF. The chain is built from TRBV14 and TRBJ2-1, with 12 bases that match TRBD2. J lost 6 bases, V lost 0 bases, and 3 bases had no gene match. The germline gives CDR1 SGHDN, CDR2 FVKESK. This CDR3 contains 16 residues.

The rearrangement joins TRBV5-6 to TRBJ2-7; 9 bases match TRBD1. CDR3 length: 14 amino acids. The germline V gene has CDR1 SGHDT and CDR2 YYEEEE. Trimming removed 5 bases from V and 4 bases from J; junction bases left unmatched: 7. CDR3 sequence (DNA): TGTGCCAGCAGTTGGGGACAGGGATTTTACGAGCAGTACTTC. Encoded protein: CASSWGQGFYEQYF.

This clone was seen a single time. The chain recombines TRBV10-3 with TRBJ2-2; 13 nucleotides match TRBD2. This CDR3 is built from 18 residues. Germline-derived CDR1 and CDR2 are ENHRY and SYGVKD. Trimming cost V 5 bases and J 5 bases; bases outside gene matches: 11. This CDR3 reads CAISFPLAGGPYTGELFF. The CDR3 DNA follows: TGTGCCATCAGTTTTCCACTAGCGGGAGGGCCTTATACCGGGGAGCTGTTTTTT.

The chain combines TRBV5-1 with TRBJ2-5; 7 bases are a match to TRBD2. The CDR3 covers 14 residues. Germline loops: CDR1 SGHRS, CDR2 YFSETQ. V shed 0 bases, J shed 5 bases, and the junction held 4 bases outside the gene matches. CDR3 loop: CASSLGLARETQYF. The CDR3 nucleotides are TGCGCCAGCAGCTTGGGACTAGCCAGGGAGACCCAGTACTTC.

CDR3 residues: CASSQEQGVVEETQYF. CDR3 sequence (DNA): TGTGCCAGCAGCCAAGAACAGGGGGTGGTAGAAGAGACCCAGTACTTC. The J gene is TRBJ2-5, the V gene TRBV4-2, with TRBD1 identical over 8 bases. Germline CDR1 is LGHNA and CDR2 is YNFKEQ. Losses at the gene ends were 0 bases for V and 3 bases for J; bases not matched to a gene: 6. The CDR3 is made up of 16 amino acids.

In this sample, this clone turned up once. The chain links TRBV6-5 to TRBJ2-1, with D possibly matching TRBD1 (5 bases). V was pared by 6 bases and J by 3 bases, with 9 bases between. The CDR3 runs to 13 residues. Germline values: CDR1 MNHEY, CDR2 SVGAGI. The CDR3 DNA is TGTGCCAGCAGCTGGCAGGGCTACAATGAGCAGTTCTTC. Translating gives CASSWQGYNEQFF.

This chain connects TRBV29-1 to TRBJ2-1, with a tentative D call TRBD1 (7 bases). The germline V gene encodes CDR1 SQVTM and CDR2 ANQGSEA. There are 16 residues in the CDR3. V lost 6 bases and J lost 6, with 24 bases in between. The CDR3 spells CSVEGTLVGGFNEQFF. Written as DNA, the CDR3 is TGCAGCGTGGAGGGGACTTTGGTAGGGGGCTTCAATGAGCAGTTCTTC.

The chain recombines TRBV9 with TRBJ2-3; D possibly uses TRBD1 or TRBD2 (5 bases each). Germline V CDR1 and CDR2: SGDLS, YYNGEE. V was trimmed by 4 bases and J by 4 bases, leaving 22 bases between them. This CDR3 region has 17 residues. CDR3 sequence: CASSPQGIATDPDTQYF. CDR3 DNA: TGTGCCAGCAGCCCCCAGGGAATAGCGACGGATCCAGATACGCAGTATTTT. The whole variable domain, remainder taken from reference TRBV9 and TRBJ2-3, is DSGVTQTPKHLITATGQRVTLRCSPRSGDLSVYWYQQSLDQGLQFLIQYYNGEERAKGNILERFSAQQFPDLHSELNLSSLELGDSALYFCASSPQGIATDPDTQYFGPGTRLTVL.

This clone was detected once. The CDR3 nucleotides read TGTGCCAGCAGTACAGCCCACCCGCTTGGGGGAGTGGGAGATACGCAGTATTTT. It codes for CASSTAHPLGGVGDTQYF. This chain connects TRBV28 to TRBJ2-3; the D gene could be TRBD1 or TRBD2 (5 bases each). The CDR3 loop spans 18 amino acids. Trimming took 5 bases from V and 5 from J, leaving 26 bases between them. CDR1 is MDHEN, CDR2 SYDVKM, per germline.

This clone has a single count. V usage is TRBV12-5 and J usage is TRBJ1-2, with D possibly being TRBD1 (6 bases). This CDR3 region has 16 residues. The germline V and J ends were trimmed by 0 bases and 1 base, with 12 bases remaining between them. Per the germline V gene, CDR1 is LGHNT and CDR2 is FRNRAP. CDR3 protein: CASGLVVTGSNYGYTF. DNA for the CDR3: TGTGCTAGTGGTTTGGTAGTAACAGGGAGTAACTATGGCTACACCTTC.

The rearrangement links TRBV19 to TRBJ2-3, with D possibly TRBD1 on 6 matching bases. The CDR3 runs 14 residues. Per germline, CDR1 LNHDA and CDR2 SQIVND (reference sequence). Trimming cost V 4 bases and J 2 bases, with 10 bases left between them. For the CDR3, the DNA is TGTGCCAGTAGTAAGACAGGTCCCACAGATACGCAGTATTTT. This gives the protein CASSKTGPTDTQYF.

V gene TRBV30 combines with J gene TRBJ2-3; D is undetermined. Germline lookup yields CDR1 GTSNPN and CDR2 SVGIG (reference sequence). The CDR3 consists of 11 residues. Trimming removed 4 bases from V and 6 bases from J, with 8 bases in between. This chain's CDR3 is CAWKKGDTQYF. The CDR3 DNA is TGTGCCTGGAAAAAAGGGGATACGCAGTATTTT. Drawing the rest from reference TRBV30 and TRBJ2-3, the complete variable domain is SQTIHQWPATLVQPVGSPLSLECTVEGTSNPNLYWYRQAAGRGLQLLFYSVGIGQISSEVPQNLSASRPQDRQFILSSKKLLLSDSGFYLCAWKKGDTQYFGPGTRLTVL.

The rearrangement links TRBV5-8 to TRBJ2-5; D is ambiguous. Germline V gives CDR1 SGHTS, CDR2 YDEGEE. V was trimmed by 7 bases and J by 4 bases, leaving 17 bases between them. The CDR3 covers 14 residues. CDR3: CASLRTTIGETQYF. CDR3 in DNA: TGTGCCAGCCTTCGGACCACAATAGGAGAGACCCAGTACTTC. The whole variable domain, filled in from reference TRBV5-8 and TRBJ2-5, reads EAGVTQSPTHLIKTRGQQATLRCSPISGHTSVYWYQQALGLGLQFLLWYDEGEERNRGNFPPRFSGRQFPNYSSELNVNALELEDSALYLCASLRTTIGETQYFGPGTRLLVL.

The rearrangement links TRBV6-1 to TRBJ1-4; D uncertain. The CDR3 runs 15 residues. From germline, CDR1 is MNHNS and CDR2 SASEGT. Trimming stripped 8 bases from V and 5 bases from J, with 18 bases between. The CDR3 loop is CASRALGGFNEKLFF. The CDR3 DNA is TGTGCCAGCCGCGCTTTGGGAGGGTTCAATGAAAAACTGTTTTTT.

The chain combines TRBV5-4 with TRBJ1-1; weak D call: TRBD1 (5 bases). The CDR3 runs to 16 residues. Trimming stripped 2 bases from V and 1 base from J, with 15 bases between. The germline V gene encodes CDR1 SGHNT and CDR2 YYREEE (reference sequence). The CDR3 coding sequence is TGTGCCAGCAGCTTAGGTAGTCAGACAGCGAACACTGAAGCTTTCTTT. Protein: CASSLGSQTANTEAFF.

CDR3: CASSVAAGGTEAFF. In DNA form, the CDR3 reads TGTGCCAGCAGTGTCGCAGCTGGGGGGACTGAAGCTTTCTTT. The chain carries TRBV2 and TRBJ1-1; possibly TRBD1 for D (5 bases). The V end was cut by 4 bases, the J end by 5 bases, with 14 bases between. Germline values: CDR1 SNHLY, CDR2 FYNNEI. The CDR3 has 14 residues.

The chain employs TRBV14 and TRBJ2-7, with no clear D. This CDR3 spans 12 amino acids. The germline V and J ends were trimmed by 0 bases and 7 bases, with 7 bases remaining between them. The germline gives CDR1 SGHDN, CDR2 FVKESK. CDR3 DNA sequence: TGTGCCAGCAGCCAAGATCGTCGTGAGCAGTACTTC. This codes for CASSQDRREQYF. Complete variable domain (other parts from reference TRBV14 and TRBJ2-7): EAGVTQFPSHSVIEKGQTVTLRCDPISGHDNLYWYRRVMGKEIKFLLHFVKESKQDESGMPNNRFLAERTGGTYSTLKVQPAELEDSGVYFCASSQDRREQYFGPGTRLTVT.

This rearrangement joins TRBV7-9 to TRBJ2-7; 7 nucleotides line up with TRBD2. The CDR3 is 15 residues long. Germline V lookup: CDR1 SEHNR, CDR2 FQNEAQ (reference sequence). V dropped 2 bases and J dropped 5; count of bases not matched to a gene: 9. Written as DNA, the CDR3 is TGTGCCAGCAGCTTAAGCGGGGCAGGGTTCCACGAGCAGTACTTC. This translates into CASSLSGAGFHEQYF.

This sequence joins TRBV9 and TRBJ2-7; D might be TRBD2 (5 bases). V was pared by 0 bases and J by 0 bases, with 13 bases between. Germline CDR1 SGDLS, CDR2 YYNGEE. CDR3 length: 16 residues. The CDR3 protein is CASSVGAAVASYEQYF. The CDR3 DNA sequence: TGTGCCAGCAGCGTAGGGGCAGCGGTGGCCTCCTACGAGCAGTACTTC.

The chain links TRBV28 to TRBJ1-2; D unclear. V lost 4 bases and J 4 bases, leaving 13 bases between the germline ends. Germline CDR1 and CDR2: MDHEN and SYDVKM. This CDR3 region has 14 residues. The CDR3 region is CASSSSTKVYGYTF. The CDR3, as DNA: TGTGCCAGCAGTTCCTCGACAAAAGTCTATGGCTACACCTTC.

As to this clone: A junction end diverges from the germline sequence, so it may reflect a read error. In DNA, the CDR3 is TGTGCCAGTAGTGAGCGGGAGTATTTGGTCTTC. This translates into CASSEREYLVF. The V call is TRBV19, the J call TRBJ2-1, with 8 bases that match TRBD2. The CDR3 length is 11 residues. Germline V CDR1 and CDR2: LNHDA, SQIVND (reference sequence).

The chain combines TRBV4-3 with TRBJ1-1; D not certain. V lost 4 bases and J 0 bases, leaving 12 bases between the germline ends. Germline-derived CDR1 and CDR2 are LGHNA and YSLEER. The CDR3 contains 15 residues. CDR3 residues: CASSPEALLNTEAFF. For the CDR3, the DNA is TGCGCCAGCAGCCCCGAGGCGCTATTGAACACTGAAGCTTTCTTT.